The entry below gives a single T cell receptor beta chain sequence along with its context. This specimen belongs to a study of control samples from healthy donors and cancer patients. The protocol was immunoSEQ multiplex PCR, while the TCRdb copy is restricted to in-frame clones and leaves out a portion. This table holds about 34,000 clones, approximately 90% found once. V was pared by 3 bases and J by 2 bases, with 4 bases of the junction left unmatched. The CDR3 sequence is 15 residues long. CDR1 and CDR2 (germline): MNHNS, SASEGT. The rearrangement joins TRBV6-1 to TRBJ1-3, with 7 bases fitting TRBD1. This clonotype was sampled from a woman aged 40 to 50 with lung cancer. Sequenced input: PBMCs. CDR3 in amino acids: CASSELGQTGNTIYF. CDR3 in DNA: TGTGCCAGCAGTGAGCTGGGACAGACTGGAAACACCATATATTTT.